The T cell receptor (beta chain) described here comes from a study of Tregs in tolerant kidney transplant recipients. Sequenced by immunoSEQ multiplex PCR; TCRdb stores in-frame clones only, minus some. This table has 16,000 or so clones, about two thirds appearing once. This clone has more than one count but fewer than ten. Its antigen is not identified. Germline CDR1 reads SNHLY; CDR2 reads FYNNEI. Trimming at V came to 4 bases and at J to 8 bases, leaving 6 bases not matched to a gene. There are 13 residues in the CDR3. The J gene is TRBJ1-2, the V gene TRBV2; 8 nucleotides line up with TRBD1. Sequencing used Tregs from blood cultured with allogeneic cells. The sequence derives from a human donor in good health. The CDR3 nucleotides read TGTGCCAGCAGTGGGACAGGGACGGTCGGCTACACCTTC. The encoded protein is CASSGTGTVGYTF.